This T cell receptor (beta chain) appears in the sequencing data of a study of blood T cell repertoires in COVID-19. Study-wide background: Both acute and convalescent COVID-19 samples were obtained from the United States, Italy and Spain. PBMCs, B-cell-depleted T cells, or T cells provided the cDNA or gDNA that made up the material.

Original processing notes: Researchers report that nucleated cell counts were estimated from reference gene primer amplification. Generated by immunoSEQ multiplex PCR, the TCRdb table keeps only in-frame clones and is missing some. The V and J calls and the clone size are those of that table, but D and trimming were determined from the DNA. This sample has about 150,000 clones, with roughly 82% found just once. Sequencing input: peripheral blood. The clonotype comes from a human donor in a cohort sampled during active COVID-19.

CDR3 DNA sequence: TGTGCCAGCTCACCCGGGGACAGGGGGCTTCAGTACTTC. This translates into CASSPGDRGLQYF. This chain joins TRBV18 and TRBJ2-7, with 12 bases fitting TRBD1. Germline values: CDR1 KGHSH, CDR2 LQKENI. CDR3 size: 13 residues. The V segment lost 3 bases and the J segment 10 bases; nucleotides outside the gene matches: 4.